This T cell receptor beta chain stems from a study of cytomegalovirus exposure and HLA in healthy donors. Separate from the 666-subject first cohort, the approximately 120-subject validation cohort was the one that the donors belonged to. To note about this clone: Antigen unknown.

CDR3 length equals 18 residues. V shed 3 bases and J 1 base; nucleotides not matched to a gene: 13. In germline, CDR1 is MDHEN, CDR2 SYDVKM. TCRdb's table, derived via immunoSEQ multiplex PCR, lists solely in-frame clones and lacks some. This repertoire shows around 250,000 clones, around 90% found once; its top ten account for approximately 3%. Whole-study results and caveats: The classifier, whose performance was assessed in both the original and validation cohorts, reportedly diagnosed cytomegalovirus status with high specificity and sensitivity. Testing in vitro showed a few CMV-associated chains specific for CMV antigens.

The clonotype was recovered from a woman in her twenties or thirties in good health and CMV-seronegative. J is TRBJ2-7 and V is TRBV28, with TRBD2 matching over 9 bases. Specimen: PBMCs. This chain's CDR3 is CASSLNGLAGSNSYEQYF. CDR3 bases: TGTGCCAGCAGTTTGAACGGGCTAGCGGGATCGAATTCCTACGAGCAGTACTTC.